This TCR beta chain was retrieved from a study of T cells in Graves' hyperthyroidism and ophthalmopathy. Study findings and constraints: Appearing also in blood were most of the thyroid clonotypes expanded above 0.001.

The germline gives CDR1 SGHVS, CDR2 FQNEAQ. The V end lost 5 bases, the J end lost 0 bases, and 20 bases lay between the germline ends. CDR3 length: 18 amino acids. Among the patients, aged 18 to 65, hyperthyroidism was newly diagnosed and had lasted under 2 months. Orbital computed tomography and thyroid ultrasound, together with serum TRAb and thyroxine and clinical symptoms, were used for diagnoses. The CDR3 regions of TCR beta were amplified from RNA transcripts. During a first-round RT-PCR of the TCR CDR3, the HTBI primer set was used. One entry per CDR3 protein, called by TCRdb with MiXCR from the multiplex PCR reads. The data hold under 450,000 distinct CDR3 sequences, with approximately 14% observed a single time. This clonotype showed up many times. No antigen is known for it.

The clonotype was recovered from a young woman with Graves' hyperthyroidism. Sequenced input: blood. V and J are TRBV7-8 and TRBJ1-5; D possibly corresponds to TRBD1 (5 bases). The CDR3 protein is CASSPRGPRTDSNQPQHF. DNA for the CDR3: TGTGCCAGCAGCCCTAGGGGCCCACGAACGGATAGCAATCAGCCCCAGCATTTT. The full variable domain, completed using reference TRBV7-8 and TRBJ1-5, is GAGVSQSPRYKVAKRGQDVALRCDPISGHVSLFWYQQALGQGPEFLTYFQNEAQLDKSGLPSDRFFAERPEGSVSTLKIQRTQQEDSAVYLCASSPRGPRTDSNQPQHFGDGTRLSIL.